This T cell receptor (beta chain) was recorded in a study of T cell responses to AZD1222 COVID-19 vaccine. Findings and caveats of the study: Donors, mostly white British, included more females; clonal diversity was possibly underestimated. The study reported that nearly half of spike-specific TCRs target unmutated variant regions. Increases in Spike-specific TCR breadth and depth were seen after two AZD1222 doses. Sampled repertoires all dated from after the peak T cell response.

The CDR3 loop spans 13 amino acids. CDR1 is GTSNPN, CDR2 SVGIG, per germline (reference sequence). Trimming stripped 1 base from V and 6 bases from J, with 12 bases between. Note on this clone: Its cognate antigen is unknown.

The method was immunoSEQ multiplex PCR; TCRdb's version includes in-frame clones alone and lacks a portion of them. The sample records 120,000 to 150,000 clones, about 93% being singletons. The sequence was collected from an adult in good health. V usage is TRBV30 and J usage is TRBJ1-2; D gene ambiguous. The sequenced sample was peripheral blood, obtained on day 0 of AZD1222 vaccination. This CDR3 is CAWSAHSEDGYTF. DNA of the CDR3: TGTGCCTGGAGTGCTCATTCGGAGGATGGCTACACCTTC.